Following are 16 T cell receptor beta chains from one sample sequenced in a study of T cell changes during pregnancy in multiple sclerosis. Repertoires were generated with immunoSEQ multiplex PCR, while TCRdb's copy carries only in-frame clones and drops some. The sample shows about 70,000 clones, approximately 91% of them seen only once. This sample comprised CD4+ T cells from peripheral blood mononuclear cells, obtained after pregnancy. The receptors come from a female donor with multiple sclerosis, enrolled in a pregnancy study.

V gene TRBV10-2 combines with J gene TRBJ2-7; the D gene is possibly TRBD1 (5 bases). The CDR3 spans 11 residues. CDR1 WSHSY and CDR2 SAAADI come from the germline V gene. The ends were cut back, 6 bases at V and 6 bases at J, with 9 bases in the middle. DNA for the CDR3: TGCGCCAGCAGCATGGACACCGAGCAGTACTTC. Amino acids: CASSMDTEQYF.

The chain couples TRBV19 to TRBJ1-2; no definite D call. Germline values: CDR1 LNHDA, CDR2 SQIVND (reference sequence). There are 17 residues in the CDR3. The V gene lost 7 bases and the J gene lost 0 bases, with 21 bases spanning the gap. The CDR3 DNA follows: TGTGCCAGTACCCTGGGCGGAGGACCCCCCGCTAACTATGGCTACACCTTC. This translates into CASTLGGGPPANYGYTF.

The chain links TRBV7-6 to TRBJ1-6, with a weak D call TRBD1 (5 bases). Trimming took off 5 bases at V and 7 bases at J, with 6 bases between the two ends. The length of the CDR3 is 12 residues. The V gene's germline CDR1 is SGHVS and CDR2 FNYEAQ. The CDR3 is CASSQGNSPLHF. CDR3 nucleotide sequence: TGTGCCAGCAGCCAGGGAAATTCACCCCTCCACTTT.

V and J are TRBV5-5 and TRBJ1-1, with D tentatively TRBD1 (6 bases). V was cut by 2 bases and J by 5 bases, with 16 bases left in between. This CDR3 spans 15 amino acids. The germline V gene has CDR1 SGHKS and CDR2 YYEKEE (reference sequence). The CDR3 reads CASSLELRGRTEAFF. The DNA of the CDR3 is TGTGCCAGCAGCTTAGAACTCAGGGGAAGGACTGAAGCTTTCTTT. Complete variable domain (other parts from reference TRBV5-5 and TRBJ1-1): DAGVTQSPTHLIKTRGQQVTLRCSPISGHKSVSWYQQVLGQGPQFIFQYYEKEERGRGNFPDRFSARQFPNYSSELNVNALLLGDSALYLCASSLELRGRTEAFFGQGTRLTVV.

The chain is built from TRBV7-9 and TRBJ1-2, with D hard to call. The CDR3 spans 14 residues. Per germline, CDR1 SEHNR and CDR2 FQNEAQ (reference sequence). The V end lost 4 bases, the J end lost 4 bases, and 13 bases lay between the germline ends. The CDR3 bases are TGTGCCAGCAGCTCCGAGTTCACGGTCTATGGCTACACCTTC. Translated: CASSSEFTVYGYTF.

V gene TRBV2 combines with J gene TRBJ2-1, with 15 bases identical to TRBD2. With 5 bases clipped from V and 6 bases from J, the junction kept 5 bases outside the gene matches. This CDR3 comprises 16 residues. Germline V gives CDR1 SNHLY, CDR2 FYNNEI. The CDR3 here is CASSLRTSGGGNEQFF. Here the CDR3 DNA reads TGTGCCAGCAGTCTTCGGACTAGCGGGGGGGGCAATGAGCAGTTCTTC.

This clone was detected once. This chain links TRBV19 with TRBJ2-1; 9 nucleotides match TRBD2. The V gene end was trimmed by 4 bases and the J gene end by 9 bases; junction bases not matched to a gene: 4. The V gene's germline CDR1 is LNHDA and CDR2 SQIVND (reference sequence). This CDR3 comprises 13 residues. CDR3 residues: CASSRASGAEQFF. In DNA, the CDR3 is TGTGCCAGTAGTAGAGCTAGCGGGGCTGAGCAGTTCTTC.

The chain employs TRBV9 and TRBJ2-1; D possibly corresponds to TRBD2 (5 bases). The CDR3 loop spans 15 amino acids. Trimming took off 0 bases at V and 0 bases at J, with 7 bases between the two ends. CDR1 is SGDLS and CDR2 is YYNGEE in the germline V gene. The CDR3 is CASSVVGSSYNEQFF. CDR3 nucleotide sequence: TGTGCCAGCAGCGTAGTAGGGAGCTCCTACAATGAGCAGTTCTTC. The entire variable domain, with the rest obtained from reference TRBV9 and TRBJ2-1, is as follows: DSGVTQTPKHLITATGQRVTLRCSPRSGDLSVYWYQQSLDQGLQFLIQYYNGEERAKGNILERFSAQQFPDLHSELNLSSLELGDSALYFCASSVVGSSYNEQFFGPGTRLTVL.

V gene TRBV28 combines with J gene TRBJ1-4, with 7 bases fitting TRBD1. The ends lost 8 bases at V and 8 bases at J; junction bases unmatched: 11. The CDR3 is made up of 14 amino acids. CDR1 is MDHEN, CDR2 SYDVKM, per germline. The CDR3: CASSYPGTEEKLFF. CDR3 sequence (DNA): TGTGCCAGCTCCTACCCCGGGACAGAGGAAAAACTGTTTTTT.

The V call is TRBV2, the J call TRBJ1-4; the D is unclear. CDR3 length: 14 residues. CDR1 and CDR2 from the germline V gene are SNHLY and FYNNEI. The ends were cut back, 4 bases at V and 4 bases at J, with 10 bases in the middle. The CDR3 reads CASSGEAVNEKLFF. For the CDR3, the DNA is TGTGCCAGCAGTGGCGAAGCTGTTAATGAAAAACTGTTTTTT.

The rearrangement joins TRBV11-3 to TRBJ1-5; D remains ambiguous. CDR3 length: 15 amino acids. Germline values: CDR1 SGHNT, CDR2 YENEEA. The V and J ends lost 2 bases and 1 base respectively, with 9 bases between them. CDR3 in DNA: TGTGCCAGCAGCTTAAAGTTACTAAGCAATCAGCCCCAGCATTTT. Protein product: CASSLKLLSNQPQHF.

J is TRBJ1-5 and V is TRBV5-6; no clear D gene. Germline lookup yields CDR1 SGHDT and CDR2 YYEEEE. Trimming took off 0 bases at V and 9 bases at J, with 7 bases between the two ends. This CDR3 comprises 12 residues. CDR3 sequence (DNA): TGTGCCAGCAGCTTGGGAGGGCGGCCCCAGCATTTT. This sequence encodes CASSLGGRPQHF.

In this sample, this clone turned up once. V and J are TRBV27 and TRBJ1-2, with 9 nucleotides matching TRBD1. The CDR3 is 15 amino acids. CDR1 and CDR2 (germline): MNHEY, SMNVEV (reference sequence). Trimming at V came to 5 bases and at J to 3 bases, leaving 7 bases not matched to a gene. CDR3 in DNA: TGTGCCAGCAGTCGATCGGGACAGGGACACTATGGCTACACCTTC. Encoded protein: CASSRSGQGHYGYTF.

This chain connects TRBV5-4 to TRBJ2-1, with 9 bases matching TRBD2. V dropped 5 bases and J dropped 5; count of bases not matched to a gene: 8. This CDR3 comprises 15 residues. Germline CDR1 reads SGHNT; CDR2 reads YYREEE (reference sequence). This chain's CDR3 is CASRHSGSTHNEQFF. The CDR3 DNA reads TGTGCCAGCAGACATAGCGGGAGCACCCACAATGAGCAGTTCTTC.

CDR3 coding DNA: TGCGCCAGCAGCCATCACACCGGGACAGGGAACACCGGGGAGCTGTTTTTT. Its protein is CASSHHTGTGNTGELFF. The chain recombines TRBV4-1 with TRBJ2-2; TRBD1 aligns across 8 bases. Trimming took 3 bases from V and 1 from J; bases not matched to a gene: 7. In germline, CDR1 is MGHRA, CDR2 YSYEKL. This CDR3 spans 17 amino acids.

The chain links TRBV27 to TRBJ2-7; 7 bases agree with TRBD2. The CDR3 extends over 13 amino acids. V shed 6 bases and J 6 bases; nucleotides not matched to a gene: 8. CDR1 is MNHEY, CDR2 SMNVEV, per germline (reference sequence). This CDR3 is CASRGGRKPEQYF. Here the CDR3 DNA reads TGTGCCAGCAGGGGGGGGAGAAAACCCGAGCAGTACTTC.